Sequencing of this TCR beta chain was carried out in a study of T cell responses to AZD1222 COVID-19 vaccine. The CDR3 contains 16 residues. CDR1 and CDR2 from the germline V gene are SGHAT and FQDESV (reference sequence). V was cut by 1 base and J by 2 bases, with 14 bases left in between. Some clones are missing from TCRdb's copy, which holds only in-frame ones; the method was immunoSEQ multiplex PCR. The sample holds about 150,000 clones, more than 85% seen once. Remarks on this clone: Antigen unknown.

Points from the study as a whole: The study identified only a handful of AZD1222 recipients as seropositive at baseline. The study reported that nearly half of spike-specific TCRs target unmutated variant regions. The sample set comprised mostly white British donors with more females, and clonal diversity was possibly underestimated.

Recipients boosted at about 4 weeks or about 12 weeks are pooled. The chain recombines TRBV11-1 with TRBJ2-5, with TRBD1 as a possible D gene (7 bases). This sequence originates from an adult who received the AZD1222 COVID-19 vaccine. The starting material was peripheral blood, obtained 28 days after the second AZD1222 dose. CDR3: CASSLGGTVMQETQYF. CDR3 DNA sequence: TGTGCCAGCAGCTTAGGCGGGACAGTTATGCAAGAGACCCAGTACTTC.